One and the same sample provided the 3 T cell receptor beta chains below, sequenced in a study of CD4+ T cells in melanoma. Produced via immunoSEQ multiplex PCR; TCRdb's table is partial and in-frame only. The sample records about 50,000 clones, 89% being singletons. The sample comprised peripheral blood. These TCRs come from a human donor with melanoma.

The chain uses TRBV6-5 and TRBJ2-1, with D perhaps matching TRBD1 (6 bases). V dropped 4 bases and J dropped 6 bases, with 13 bases sitting between them. Germline V gives CDR1 MNHEY, CDR2 SVGAGI. The CDR3 length is 14 residues. CDR3 sequence (DNA): TGTGCCAGCAGTTCATGGACAGAGTCCAATGAGCAGTTCTTC. This encodes CASSSWTESNEQFF.

The chain employs TRBV7-9 and TRBJ1-4; 7 nucleotides agree with TRBD1. CDR1 and CDR2 from the germline V gene are SEHNR and FQNEAQ (reference sequence). The CDR3 is 16 amino acids. The V gene end was trimmed by 1 base and the J gene end by 5 bases; junction bases not matched to a gene: 7. The CDR3 DNA reads as TGTGCCAGCAGCTTAGGTGACAGGGAAGGGAATGAAAAACTGTTTTTT. This gives the protein CASSLGDREGNEKLFF. Full variable domain (remainder filled in from reference TRBV7-9 and TRBJ1-4): DTGVSQNPRHKITKRGQNVTFRCDPISEHNRLYWYRQTLGQGPEFLTYFQNEAQLEKSRLLSDRFSAERPKGSFSTLEIQRTEQGDSAMYLCASSLGDREGNEKLFFGSGTQLSVL.

The chain has TRBV18 and TRBJ2-5, with D possibly matching TRBD2 (6 bases). CDR1 and CDR2 from the germline V gene are KGHSH and LQKENI. V lost 1 base to trimming and J lost 4 bases, with 10 bases between them. The CDR3 loop spans 14 amino acids. Here the CDR3 reads CASSPQGGGETQYF. CDR3 nucleotide sequence: TGTGCCAGCTCACCACAGGGAGGAGGAGAGACCCAGTACTTC.